This T cell receptor (beta chain) was sequenced for a study of blood T cell repertoires in COVID-19. Study-wide background: PBMCs, B-cell-depleted T cells, or T cells were the source of the cDNA or gDNA that made up the material.

Per the study methods: By means of reference gene primer amplification, nucleated cell counts were estimated. Measured with immunoSEQ multiplex PCR; TCRdb has only the in-frame clones, and not every one. The DNA gave D and trimming, while V, J and clone size come from that table. The sample yields under 250,000 clones, 81% seen once. CDR3 length: 21 residues. Enrolled through a virtual design, the participants were between roughly 18 and 100 years of age and came from 24 US areas. Participants' own reports of clinical history determined their cohort assignment. The rearrangement links TRBV21-1 to TRBJ2-2; the DNA was not used to check the table's D call, TRBD1. TRBV21-1 is described as a pseudogene. The sequenced material came from PBMCs or T cells enriched from blood (not recorded which). The TCR comes from a woman between 45 and 60 years old with acute COVID-19. The CDR3 DNA reads as TGTGCCAGCAGCAAAGAAGGAGGGACAGGGTTGGGTGGCTCCCTCACCGGGGAGCTGTTTTTT. Its translation: CASSKEGGTGLGGSLTGELFF.